The sequence of this TCR beta chain was determined in a study of control samples from healthy donors and cancer patients. Produced via immunoSEQ multiplex PCR; TCRdb's table is partial and in-frame only. The repertoire holds fewer than 90,000 clones, with 80% to 90% as singletons. The CDR3 has 11 amino acids. V was clipped by 6 bases and J by 7 bases, with 9 bases between them. Germline assignment: CDR1 MNHNY and CDR2 SVGAGI (reference sequence). The specimen was PBMCs. The clonotype comes from a woman aged 55-69 years with head and neck cancer. The chain combines TRBV6-6 with TRBJ1-2; no clear D gene. CDR3 nucleotides: TGTGCCAGCAGCTCCCCGGGTGGCTACACCTTC. Protein sequence: CASSSPGGYTF.